The clone carrying this TCR beta chain was observed a few times. Its antigen is not identified. TCRdb re-analysed the RT-PCR reads in MiXCR, keeping a single row per CDR3 protein. The sample includes tens of thousands of distinct CDR3 sequences, 60% to 85% of them seen just once. The data stem from a study of yellow fever vaccine responses in identical twins. Whole-study findings and limits: Among the twins, the vaccine T cell response reportedly seemed partly convergent and partly personalized.

Germline CDR1 is MNHEY and CDR2 is SVGAGI. This CDR3 is built from 14 residues. The V gene lost 0 bases and the J gene lost 5 bases, with 8 bases spanning the gap. The J gene is TRBJ1-5, the V gene TRBV6-5; possibly TRBD1 for D (5 bases). This sample comprised T cells from blood (PBMCs), unsorted or a sorted subset (not recorded which), obtained before or after yellow fever vaccination (not recorded which). The sequence was collected from a woman aged 18 to 35 who received the yellow fever vaccine. The CDR3 sequence: CASSYSGRDQPQHF. The CDR3 coding sequence is TGTGCCAGCAGTTACTCGGGCAGGGATCAGCCCCAGCATTTT.